This T cell receptor (beta chain) was sequenced in a study of CD8+ T cells in alopecia areata. At the level of the study: Tofacitinib ran 6 to 18 months, followed by 6 months off drug.

Trimming removed 1 base at V and 0 bases at J, with 5 bases between. Germline CDR1 and CDR2: MNHEY and SMNVEV (reference sequence). The CDR3 sequence is 14 residues long. Broader study findings: Lesional scalp exceeded normal scalp in clonality, especially in alopecia totalis/universalis.

Following RNA extraction, reverse transcription yielded cDNA that acted as the sequencing template. The protocol was immunoSEQ multiplex PCR, while the TCRdb copy is restricted to in-frame clones and leaves out a portion. The profile covers some 170,000 clones, with about 67% appearing a single time and approximately 10% taken by the ten largest. Peripheral blood samples and lesional scalp punch biopsies were obtained from alopecia areata patients. As regards this clone: What it recognizes is unknown.

V and J are TRBV27 and TRBJ2-3; no firm D call. The source of this sequence is a human donor with alopecia areata. The sequencing used CD8+ T cells sorted from blood, collected at week 0. CDR3 nucleotide sequence: TGTGCCAGCAGTTTATGGTCTAGCACAGATACGCAGTATTTT. Its translation: CASSLWSSTDTQYF.